This is a list of T cell receptor beta chains from one sample in a study of shared clonotypes between healthy human individuals. Repertoires were generated with immunoSEQ multiplex PCR, while TCRdb's copy carries only in-frame clones and drops some. Found here are under 700,000 clones, approximately 96% of them singletons; the top ten hold about 0.11%. Sequenced material: naive CD8+ T cells sorted from blood. These receptors all come from a woman aged 25-40 years in good health. Each CDR3 is given with its conserved first and last residue. D genes are given only for firm matches. Clone size, where shown, is once, few, many, or a class for clones that have expanded.

>TRBV6-5|TRBJ1-1|-|-
CASSYQSGVRTEAFF
TGTGCCAGCAGTTACCAGTCAGGGGTCAGGACTGAAGCTTTCTTT
>TRBV5-4|TRBJ1-5|-|-
CASSLAGSLNQPQHF
TGTGCCAGCAGCTTGGCAGGGTCCCTCAATCAGCCCCAGCATTTT
>TRBV2|TRBJ2-7|-|TRBD2
CASSVPTSGSYEQYF
TGTGCCAGCAGTGTTCCCACTAGCGGCTCCTACGAGCAGTACTTC
>TRBV5-6|TRBJ2-3|-|-
CASSDDTRTDTQYF
TGTGCCAGCAGTGATGACACCCGCACAGATACGCAGTATTTT
>TRBV29-1|TRBJ1-2|-|-
CSVAFGNGYTF
TGCAGCGTTGCGTTTGGGAATGGCTACACCTTC
>TRBV6-1|TRBJ1-1|once|-
CASSEPPGGMNTEAFF
TGTGCCAGCAGTGAACCCCCGGGCGGCATGAACACTGAAGCTTTCTTT
>TRBV11-2|TRBJ1-2|-|TRBD1
CATTGTGGNGYTF
TGTGCCACTACCGGGACAGGGGGAAATGGCTACACCTTC
>TRBV19|TRBJ2-5|-|TRBD2
CASSTRLAGGPGETQYF
TGTGCCAGTAGTACACGACTAGCGGGAGGGCCCGGGGAGACCCAGTACTTC
>TRBV5-4|TRBJ2-7|-|TRBD1
CASSLVWGQGDYEQYF
TGTGCCAGCAGCTTAGTCTGGGGACAGGGAGACTACGAGCAGTACTTC
>TRBV10-1|TRBJ1-4|-|-
CASSEGTENEKLFF
TGCGCCAGCAGTGAAGGGACTGAGAATGAAAAACTGTTTTTT
>TRBV29-1|TRBJ1-2|-|-
CSASDGNYGYTF
TGCAGCGCGTCGGACGGTAACTATGGCTACACCTTC
>TRBV5-5|TRBJ1-5|-|-
CASSLGSDSQPQHF
TGTGCCAGCAGCTTGGGATCGGATAGTCAGCCCCAGCATTTT
>TRBV13|TRBJ1-1|-|-
CASSLAPQGVNTEAFF
TGTGCCAGCAGCTTAGCGCCGCAGGGAGTAAACACTGAAGCTTTCTTT
>TRBV29-1|TRBJ1-1|-|-
CSAPPGNTEAFF
TGCAGCGCCCCCCCGGGGAACACTGAAGCTTTCTTT
>TRBV28|TRBJ1-1|-|-
CASSLGTEAFF
TGTGCCAGCAGTCTAGGCACTGAAGCTTTCTTT
>TRBV5-4|TRBJ2-2|-|-
CASRDSAWGLGTGELFF
TGTGCCAGCAGAGACAGTGCGTGGGGATTGGGCACCGGGGAGCTGTTTTTT
>TRBV10-3|TRBJ2-7|-|-
CAISEDGKNYEQYF
TGTGCCATCAGTGAAGACGGGAAAAACTACGAGCAGTACTTC
>TRBV27|TRBJ2-7|-|TRBD1
CASGPTGISYEQYF
TGTGCCAGCGGACCGACAGGGATCTCCTACGAGCAGTACTTC
>TRBV5-6|TRBJ2-5|-|TRBD1
CASSLAGQTLEQYF
TGTGCCAGCAGCTTGGCGGGACAGACTTTAGAGCAGTACTTC
>TRBV9|TRBJ1-5|-|-
CASSHGGGNQPQHF
TGTGCCAGCAGCCATGGGGGGGGCAATCAGCCCCAGCATTTT
>TRBV7-9|TRBJ1-4|-|TRBD1
CASSPHKNRGTNEKLFF
TGTGCCAGCAGCCCCCACAAAAACAGGGGAACTAATGAAAAACTGTTTTTT
>TRBV28|TRBJ2-1|-|-
CASSHAEGGAYNEQFF
TGTGCCAGCAGCCACGCGGAGGGCGGGGCCTACAATGAGCAGTTCTTC
>TRBV7-8|TRBJ2-7|-|-
CASSMTSSYEQYF
TGTGCCAGCAGCATGACTAGTTCCTACGAGCAGTACTTC
>TRBV5-6|TRBJ1-2|once|-
CASSQPSSLAYGYTF
TGTGCCAGCAGCCAACCCTCCTCACTGGCCTATGGCTACACCTTC
>TRBV28|TRBJ2-7|-|TRBD1
CASSSRDRGLWEQYF
TGTGCCAGCAGTTCCCGGGACAGGGGGCTCTGGGAGCAGTACTTC
>TRBV6-4|TRBJ2-3|-|TRBD2
CASSEGLVNPDTQYF
TGTGCCAGCAGTGAGGGACTAGTTAACCCAGATACGCAGTATTTT
>TRBV7-9|TRBJ1-4|-|-
CASSSTINEKLFF
TGTGCCAGCAGCTCCACAATTAATGAAAAACTGTTTTTT
>TRBV6-5|TRBJ2-5|-|TRBD1
CASSYLRTGGEETQYF
TGTGCCAGCAGTTACTTGCGGACAGGGGGAGAAGAGACCCAGTACTTC
>TRBV28|TRBJ1-2|-|-
CASSFIDTNYGYTF
TGTGCCAGCAGTTTCATTGATACTAACTATGGCTACACCTTC